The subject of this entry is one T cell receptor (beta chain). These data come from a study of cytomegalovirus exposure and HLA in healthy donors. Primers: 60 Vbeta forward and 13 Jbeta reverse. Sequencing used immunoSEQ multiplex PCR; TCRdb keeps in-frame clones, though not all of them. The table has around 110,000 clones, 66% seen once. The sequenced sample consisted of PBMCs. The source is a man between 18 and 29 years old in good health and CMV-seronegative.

CDR3 residues: CASREWTDYEQYF. The CDR3 nucleotides read TGTGCCAGCAGGGAATGGACTGATTACGAGCAGTACTTC. The rearrangement joins TRBV2 to TRBJ2-7, with a tentative D call TRBD2 (5 bases). Trimming removed 6 bases at V and 4 bases at J, with 13 bases between. This CDR3 is 13 amino acids long. Germline loops: CDR1 SNHLY, CDR2 FYNNEI.